This record covers a single TCR beta chain. Its specificity is not known. Pooled in the analysis were second doses at about 4 or about 12 weeks. The entry originates in a study of T cell responses to AZD1222 COVID-19 vaccine. Findings of the study overall: Per reports, nearly half of all spike-specific TCRs target regions that are unmutated in variants. A mostly white British donor set with more females was recruited, and clonal diversity was possibly underestimated.

Profiled with immunoSEQ multiplex PCR; TCRdb holds only in-frame clones, not every one. Of about 88,000 clones in the sample, roughly nine tenths were seen once. CDR3 size: 15 residues. CDR1 is SGHDN and CDR2 is FVKESK in the germline V gene. V gave up 3 bases and J gave up 10 bases, with 16 bases separating them. Sequenced here: peripheral blood, sampled 28 days after the second AZD1222 dose. The rearrangement links TRBV14 to TRBJ1-6; tentative D call: TRBD1 (6 bases). The clonotype originates from an adult who received the AZD1222 COVID-19 vaccine. The CDR3 DNA follows: TGTGCCAGCAGCCAGACCGGGACAAGAGGGTCACCCCTCCACTTT. This encodes CASSQTGTRGSPLHF.